This entry lists 32 T cell receptor beta chains sequenced from one sample in a study of blood T cell repertoires in COVID-19. Sequencing was performed with immunoSEQ multiplex PCR; in TCRdb, only in-frame clones are kept and a portion is missing. This table has 150,000 to 200,000 clones, about 87% appearing once. The sequencing sample was made of peripheral blood. These receptors all come from a woman younger than 45 with acute or convalescent COVID-19.

The gene calls are TRBV5-5 and TRBJ2-3; D is possibly TRBD2 (6 bases). The CDR3 spans 15 residues. Germline V gene data show CDR1 as SGHKS and CDR2 as YYEKEE (reference sequence). Trimming removed 3 bases at V and 0 bases at J, with 11 bases between. The CDR3 DNA sequence: TGTGCCAGCAGCTGGGGGGACTGGAGCACAGATACGCAGTATTTT. Its protein is CASSWGDWSTDTQYF.

CDR3 protein: CATSRSKAEAFF. The CDR3 DNA is TGTGCCACCAGCAGGTCCAAAGCAGAAGCTTTCTTT. The chain carries TRBV15 and TRBJ1-1; D gene unclear. V shed 3 bases and J shed 8 bases, with 10 bases lying between them. Germline V CDR1 and CDR2: LNHNV, YYDKDF (reference sequence). This CDR3 is built from 12 residues.

The rearrangement uses TRBV11-2 and TRBJ2-5; D might be TRBD2 (6 bases). Between the trimmed V and J ends, which lost 0 bases and 4 bases, there was a span of 9 bases. CDR3 length equals 14 residues. CDR1 is SGHAT, CDR2 FQNNGV, per germline. CDR3 amino acids: CASSLDGAGETQYF. CDR3 in DNA: TGTGCCAGCAGCTTAGACGGAGCGGGAGAGACCCAGTACTTC.

The gene calls are TRBV28 and TRBJ1-1, with 8 bases that match TRBD1. The CDR3 spans 13 residues. V lost 8 bases, J lost 7 bases, and 9 bases stayed unmatched. Looked up from germline, CDR1 is MDHEN and CDR2 is SYDVKM. CDR3 DNA: TGTGCCAGCCATCCGGGACAGGTGATTGAAGCTTTCTTT. Translated: CASHPGQVIEAFF.

The chain carries TRBV9 and TRBJ2-1; maybe TRBD2 (6 bases). Germline V lookup: CDR1 SGDLS, CDR2 YYNGEE. V lost 4 bases to trimming and J lost 0 bases, with 11 bases between them. The CDR3 spans 15 residues. The CDR3: CASSILANSYNEQFF. The CDR3 coding sequence is TGTGCCAGCAGCATCCTAGCGAACTCCTACAATGAGCAGTTCTTC.

This clone was recorded only once. The chain joins TRBV12-5 to TRBJ2-2, with TRBD2 identical over 7 bases. The CDR3 is 16 residues long. Germline V CDR1 and CDR2: LGHNT, FRNRAP. V lost 2 bases and J lost 1; bases outside the gene matches: 4. CDR3 amino acids: CASGLSGMGNTGELFF. Here the CDR3 DNA reads TGTGCTAGTGGTTTGAGCGGGATGGGGAACACCGGGGAGCTGTTTTTT.

This chain joins TRBV28 and TRBJ2-7; possible D gene TRBD1, 6 bases. Trimming pared 6 bases from V and 6 bases from J, leaving 9 bases between. The V gene's germline CDR1 is MDHEN and CDR2 SYDVKM. The CDR3 length is 11 residues. The CDR3 loop is CASRQGLEQYF. The CDR3 DNA follows: TGTGCCAGCAGACAGGGCCTCGAGCAGTACTTC.

This chain links TRBV12-3 or TRBV12-4 with TRBJ1-2, with D possibly being TRBD1 (5 bases). The germline V and J ends were trimmed by 4 bases and 4 bases, with 10 bases remaining between them. This CDR3 is 13 amino acids long. CDR3 protein: CASSSTVSYGYTF. CDR3 nucleotide sequence: TGTGCCAGCAGTTCGACAGTGAGCTATGGCTACACCTTC.

This chain links TRBV3-1 (or the pseudogene TRBV3-2) with TRBJ1-1; no clear D gene. CDR1 is LGHDT and CDR2 is YNNKEL in the germline V gene (reference sequence). V dropped 7 bases and J dropped 11 bases, with 5 bases sitting between them. The CDR3 contains 8 residues. CDR3 sequence reads: CASIEAFF. The DNA of the CDR3 is TGTGCCAGCATAGAGGCTTTCTTT.

This clone was detected once. The chain couples TRBV5-5 to TRBJ1-5; D is unresolved. V dropped 1 base and J dropped 3 bases, with 8 bases sitting between them. The CDR3 length is 14 residues. CDR1 and CDR2 (germline): SGHKS, YYEKEE (reference sequence). The CDR3 loop is CASSLLADNQPQHF. The DNA of the CDR3 is TGTGCCAGCAGCTTGTTGGCAGACAATCAGCCCCAGCATTTT. The full variable domain, with the rest looked up from reference TRBV5-5 and TRBJ1-5, is DAGVTQSPTHLIKTRGQQVTLRCSPISGHKSVSWYQQVLGQGPQFIFQYYEKEERGRGNFPDRFSARQFPNYSSELNVNALLLGDSALYLCASSLLADNQPQHFGDGTRLSIL.

The J gene is TRBJ2-5, the V gene TRBV9; D perhaps matches TRBD1 (6 bases). Trimming took 3 bases from V and 5 from J, leaving 20 bases between them. This CDR3 spans 16 amino acids. In germline, CDR1 is SGDLS, CDR2 YYNGEE. The CDR3 DNA reads as TGTGCCAGCAGCGCCTACTCGACAGGTGGCGGTGAGACCCAGTACTTC. This codes for CASSAYSTGGGETQYF. The complete variable domain, with remaining parts taken from reference TRBV9 and TRBJ2-5, reads DSGVTQTPKHLITATGQRVTLRCSPRSGDLSVYWYQQSLDQGLQFLIQYYNGEERAKGNILERFSAQQFPDLHSELNLSSLELGDSALYFCASSAYSTGGGETQYFGPGTRLLVL.

The V call is TRBV4-1, the J call TRBJ1-4; no reliable D call. Germline-derived CDR1 and CDR2 are MGHRA and YSYEKL. Trimming took 0 bases from V and 11 from J, leaving 4 bases between them. This CDR3 comprises 11 residues. The CDR3 DNA sequence: TGCGCCAGCAGCCAAGATCGTAAACTGTTTTTT. It is translated as CASSQDRKLFF.

The chain is built from TRBV6-1 and TRBJ1-3; 9 nucleotides align to TRBD1. Looked up from germline, CDR1 is MNHNS and CDR2 is SASEGT. The CDR3 extends over 15 amino acids. The ends lost 3 bases at V and 7 bases at J; junction bases unmatched: 7. CDR3 bases: TGTGCCAGCAGTGATTGGGGACAGGGCGCGAACACCATATATTTT. Protein sequence: CASSDWGQGANTIYF.

This clone has more than one count but fewer than ten. The chain has TRBV5-4 and TRBJ2-7; 7 nucleotides match TRBD1. From germline, CDR1 is SGHNT and CDR2 YYREEE (reference sequence). The V and J ends lost 4 bases and 9 bases, in that order; junction bases with no gene match: 19. The CDR3 is made up of 16 amino acids. The CDR3 coding sequence is TGTGCCAGCAGCCAGACCGGGACAGTACGTGTCCCCAGGCAGTACTTC. Its translation is CASSQTGTVRVPRQYF.

The rearrangement links TRBV5-1 to TRBJ1-5, with 7 positions matching TRBD1. V was clipped by 2 bases and J by 7 bases; unmatched bases: 6. The length of the CDR3 is 14 residues. Germline V gene sequence: CDR1 SGHRS, CDR2 YFSETQ. The CDR3 spells CASSLDGQAQPQHF. The CDR3, as DNA: TGCGCCAGCAGCTTAGATGGACAGGCCCAGCCCCAGCATTTT.

The CDR3 sequence: CASSFDMTPRGYTF. The CDR3 region has the DNA TGTGCCAGCAGCTTTGATATGACTCCGCGTGGCTACACCTTC. The chain joins TRBV7-2 to TRBJ1-2, with D hard to call. The CDR3 is 14 amino acids. Germline V gene data show CDR1 as SGHTA and CDR2 as FQGNSA. Trimming took off 3 bases at V and 7 bases at J, with 15 bases between the two ends.

This clone was detected a few times. This rearrangement joins TRBV24-1 to TRBJ1-1; D is unresolved. V lost 3 bases, J lost 11 bases, and 9 bases lay in between. This CDR3 contains 11 residues. The germline gives CDR1 KGHDR, CDR2 SFDVKD. This CDR3 is CATSDDSLAFF. The CDR3 DNA reads TGTGCCACCAGTGATGACTCTCTCGCTTTCTTT.

J is TRBJ2-1 and V is TRBV7-9; D uncertain. The germline V gene encodes CDR1 SEHNR and CDR2 FQNEAQ (reference sequence). Trimming took off 5 bases at V and 0 bases at J, with 11 bases between the two ends. The CDR3 runs to 15 residues. Here the CDR3 reads CASSARVSSYNEQFF. The CDR3 DNA reads as TGTGCCAGCAGCGCACGCGTTAGCTCCTACAATGAGCAGTTCTTC.

The rearrangement links TRBV4-2 to TRBJ2-1; 7 bases match TRBD2. CDR1 LGHNA and CDR2 YNFKEQ come from the germline V gene. The ends lost 3 bases at V and 4 bases at J; junction bases unmatched: 9. The CDR3 consists of 16 residues. The CDR3 coding sequence is TGTGCCAGCAGCCAGGCCTCATGGCGGGGGTACAATGAGCAGTTCTTC. It specifies CASSQASWRGYNEQFF.

This clone has just a few counts. The genes are TRBV5-4 and TRBJ1-2; 10 bases match TRBD1. Trimming removed 2 bases from V and 4 bases from J; junction bases left unmatched: 2. The germline V gene encodes CDR1 SGHNT and CDR2 YYREEE (reference sequence). The CDR3 loop spans 14 amino acids. In DNA form, the CDR3 reads TGTGCCAGCAGCTTCGGGACAGGGGCCTATGGCTACACCTTC. It specifies CASSFGTGAYGYTF.

V usage is TRBV28 and J usage is TRBJ2-7; D is possibly TRBD1 (6 bases). Germline-derived CDR1 and CDR2 are MDHEN and SYDVKM. The CDR3 loop spans 16 amino acids. V gave up 5 bases and J gave up 1 base, with 18 bases separating them. In DNA, the CDR3 is TGTGCCAGCAGTCACTTCCGGGACAACCTTTCCTACGAGCAGTACTTC. As protein: CASSHFRDNLSYEQYF.

The genes are TRBV10-1 and TRBJ1-1, with 7 bases fitting TRBD1. The CDR3 loop spans 16 amino acids. The V gene end was trimmed by 2 bases and the J gene end by 1 base; junction bases not matched to a gene: 7. CDR1 WNHNN and CDR2 SYGVQD come from the germline V gene (reference sequence). The CDR3 region has the DNA TGCGCCAGCAGTGAGACTCAGGGACAGCCGAACACTGAAGCTTTCTTT. It translates to CASSETQGQPNTEAFF.

This chain connects TRBV2 to TRBJ2-1; possible D gene TRBD1, 6 bases. V lost 3 bases and J lost 5, with 8 bases in between. Germline V lookup: CDR1 SNHLY, CDR2 FYNNEI. CDR3 length equals 13 residues. The CDR3 DNA is TGTGCCAGCAGTGAGGGGGACAACAATGAGCAGTTCTTC. Translation gives CASSEGDNNEQFF.

The CDR3 sequence: CASLRVGSPLHF. CDR3 nucleotide sequence: TGTGCCAGCTTGAGGGTTGGCTCACCCCTCCACTTT. The V gene is TRBV28, the J gene TRBJ1-6, with D unresolved. V was clipped by 8 bases and J by 10 bases, with 12 bases between them. This CDR3 region has 12 residues. Germline values: CDR1 MDHEN, CDR2 SYDVKM.

The chain recombines TRBV14 with TRBJ2-1; no definite D call. V was trimmed by 2 bases and J by 3 bases, leaving 5 bases between them. CDR3 length equals 13 residues. Germline V gene data show CDR1 as SGHDN and CDR2 as FVKESK. In nucleotides, the CDR3 is TGTGCCAGCAGCCAAATCCTCTACAATGAGCAGTTCTTC. The encoded protein is CASSQILYNEQFF. Full variable domain (missing parts from reference TRBV14 and TRBJ2-1): EAGVTQFPSHSVIEKGQTVTLRCDPISGHDNLYWYRRVMGKEIKFLLHFVKESKQDESGMPNNRFLAERTGGTYSTLKVQPAELEDSGVYFCASSQILYNEQFFGPGTRLTVL.

The V and J genes are TRBV25-1 and TRBJ2-7, with D uncertain. Trimming left V 1 base short and J 3 bases short, with 4 bases between. The CDR3 extends over 12 amino acids. CDR1 is MGHDK and CDR2 is SYGVNS in the germline V gene. CDR3 sequence: CASSEFHYEQYF. The DNA of the CDR3 is TGTGCCAGCAGTGAATTCCACTACGAGCAGTACTTC.

This rearrangement joins TRBV28 to TRBJ2-3; maybe TRBD1 (6 bases). Germline CDR1 MDHEN, CDR2 SYDVKM. CDR3 length: 13 residues. Trimming took 7 bases from V and 1 from J, leaving 9 bases between them. CDR3 loop: CASIRTGTDTQYF. CDR3 nucleotide sequence: TGTGCCAGCATAAGGACAGGCACAGATACGCAGTATTTT.

The rearrangement links TRBV11-2 to TRBJ2-5; D call uncertain. The CDR3 consists of 13 residues. CDR1 SGHAT and CDR2 FQNNGV come from the germline V gene. V lost 5 bases to trimming and J lost 4 bases, with 11 bases between them. The DNA for the CDR3 is TGTGCCAGCAGCGCACTGGTCGGAGAGACCCAGTACTTC. This codes for CASSALVGETQYF.

The chain has TRBV28 and TRBJ1-2; no reliable D call. The length of the CDR3 is 13 residues. V lost 3 bases and J 2 bases, leaving 7 bases between the germline ends. CDR1 and CDR2 from the germline V gene are MDHEN and SYDVKM. The CDR3 here is CASSLSPNYGYTF. In DNA, the CDR3 is TGTGCCAGCAGTTTGTCCCCGAACTATGGCTACACCTTC.

J is TRBJ2-7 and V is TRBV5-6; 7 bases map to TRBD2. Germline CDR1 and CDR2: SGHDT and YYEEEE. The length of the CDR3 is 15 residues. The J segment lost 4 bases and the V segment lost 2 bases, leaving 9 bases of the junction unmatched. The CDR3 DNA follows: TGTGCCAGCAGCTTTTTGGGCGGGAGCTCTTACGAGCAGTACTTC. Its protein is CASSFLGGSSYEQYF.

The rearrangement joins TRBV28 to TRBJ2-7, with 11 nucleotides matching TRBD2. The CDR3 totals 14 residues. V lost 7 bases and J lost 6; bases outside the gene matches: 8. Germline CDR1 is MDHEN and CDR2 is SYDVKM. The CDR3 DNA sequence: TGTGCCAGCATTTCACTAGCGGGAGATTCCGAGCAGTACTTC. It encodes CASISLAGDSEQYF.

This chain uses TRBV15 with TRBJ2-2; 8 bases are shared with TRBD1. Trimming at V came to 3 bases and at J to 5 bases, leaving 5 bases not matched to a gene. From germline, CDR1 is LNHNV and CDR2 YYDKDF (reference sequence). The CDR3 runs to 15 residues. CDR3 residues: CATSSRQGKTGELFF. CDR3 nucleotides: TGTGCCACCAGCAGCAGACAGGGGAAGACCGGGGAGCTGTTTTTT.